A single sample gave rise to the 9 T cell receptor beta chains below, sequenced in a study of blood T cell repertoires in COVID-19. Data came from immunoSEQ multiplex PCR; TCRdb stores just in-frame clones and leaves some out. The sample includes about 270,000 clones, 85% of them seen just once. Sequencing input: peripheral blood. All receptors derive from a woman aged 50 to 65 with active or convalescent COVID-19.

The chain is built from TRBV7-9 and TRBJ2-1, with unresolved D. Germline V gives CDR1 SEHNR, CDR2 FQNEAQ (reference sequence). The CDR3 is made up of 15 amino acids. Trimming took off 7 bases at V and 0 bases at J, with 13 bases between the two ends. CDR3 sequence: CASKPKPRSYNEQFF. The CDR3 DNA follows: TGTGCCAGCAAACCGAAACCGCGCTCCTACAATGAGCAGTTCTTC.

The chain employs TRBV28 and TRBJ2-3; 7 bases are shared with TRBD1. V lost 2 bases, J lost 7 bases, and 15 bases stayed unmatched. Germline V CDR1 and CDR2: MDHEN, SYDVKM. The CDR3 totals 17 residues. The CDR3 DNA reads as TGTGCCAGCAGTTTAAGCCGACAGGGCGGTGTTTCATATACGCAGTATTTT. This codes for CASSLSRQGGVSYTQYF.

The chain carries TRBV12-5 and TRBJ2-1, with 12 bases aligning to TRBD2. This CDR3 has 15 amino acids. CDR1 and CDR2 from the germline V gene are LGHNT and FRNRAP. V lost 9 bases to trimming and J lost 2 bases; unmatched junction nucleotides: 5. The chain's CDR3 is CARDGLAGTYNEQFF. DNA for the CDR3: TGTGCTAGGGACGGACTAGCGGGAACCTACAATGAGCAGTTCTTC.

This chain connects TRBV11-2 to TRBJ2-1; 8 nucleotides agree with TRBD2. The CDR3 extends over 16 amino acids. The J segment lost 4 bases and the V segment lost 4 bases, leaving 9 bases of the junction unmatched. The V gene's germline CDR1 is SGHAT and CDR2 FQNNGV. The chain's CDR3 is CASSSSPAGVYNEQFF. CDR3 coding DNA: TGTGCCAGCAGCTCCTCCCCAGCGGGAGTTTACAATGAGCAGTTCTTC.

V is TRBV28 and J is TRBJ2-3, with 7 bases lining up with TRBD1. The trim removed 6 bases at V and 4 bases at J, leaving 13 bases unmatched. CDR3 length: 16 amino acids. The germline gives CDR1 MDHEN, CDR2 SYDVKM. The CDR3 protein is CASRRSTGSEADTQYF. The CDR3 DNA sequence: TGTGCCAGCAGACGATCGACAGGGTCCGAGGCAGATACGCAGTATTTT.

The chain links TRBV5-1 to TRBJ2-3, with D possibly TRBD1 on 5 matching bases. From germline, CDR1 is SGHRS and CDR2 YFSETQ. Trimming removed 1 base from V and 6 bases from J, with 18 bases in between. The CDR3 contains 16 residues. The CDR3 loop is CASSLKGPPGEDTQYF. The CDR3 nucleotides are TGCGCCAGCAGCTTGAAGGGGCCACCTGGTGAGGATACGCAGTATTTT. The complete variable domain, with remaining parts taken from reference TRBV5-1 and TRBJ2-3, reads KAGVTQTPRYLIKTRGQQVTLSCSPISGHRSVSWYQQTPGQGLQFLFEYFSETQRNKGNFPGRFSGRQFSNSRSEMNVSTLELGDSALYLCASSLKGPPGEDTQYFGPGTRLTVL.

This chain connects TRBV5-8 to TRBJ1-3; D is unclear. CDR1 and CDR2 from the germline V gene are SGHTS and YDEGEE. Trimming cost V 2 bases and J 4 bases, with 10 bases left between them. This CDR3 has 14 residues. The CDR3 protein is CASSLVSAGNTIYF. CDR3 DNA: TGTGCCAGCAGCTTAGTGTCCGCGGGAAACACCATATATTTT.

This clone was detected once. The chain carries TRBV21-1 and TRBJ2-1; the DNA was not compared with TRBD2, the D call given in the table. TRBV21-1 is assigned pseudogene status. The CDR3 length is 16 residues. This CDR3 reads CASSKPGGAPGDEQFF. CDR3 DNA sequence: TGTGCCAGCAGCAAACCGGGAGGCGCCCCCGGCGATGAGCAGTTCTTC.

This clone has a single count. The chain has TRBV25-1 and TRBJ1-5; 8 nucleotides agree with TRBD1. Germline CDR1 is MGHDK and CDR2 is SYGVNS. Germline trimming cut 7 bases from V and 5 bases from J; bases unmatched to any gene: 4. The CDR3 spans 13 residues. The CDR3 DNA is TGTGCCAGCATGGGACAGGAGGATCAGCCCCAGCATTTT. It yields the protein CASMGQEDQPQHF.